This T cell receptor (beta chain) was identified in a study of blood T cell repertoires in COVID-19. Study-wide context: COVID-19 samples collected from the United States, Italy and Spain covered acute and convalescent phases. PBMCs, B-cell-depleted T cells, or T cells were the source of the cDNA or gDNA that made up the material.

Trimming cost V 5 bases and J 6 bases, with 11 bases left between them. CDR1 is SGHTA and CDR2 is FQGNSA in the germline V gene. The CDR3 totals 13 residues. Per the study methods: Using reference gene primer amplification, nucleated cell counts were estimated. Some clones are missing from TCRdb's copy, which holds only in-frame ones; the method was immunoSEQ multiplex PCR. The V and J calls and the clone size are those of that table, but D and trimming were determined from the DNA. The profile shows approximately 280,000 clones, roughly 86% of them singletons. The chain employs TRBV7-2 and TRBJ1-5; a weak D match, TRBD1 (5 bases). The sequenced material came from peripheral blood. This sequence originates from a woman aged 30 to 39 who had recovered from COVID-19. This chain's CDR3 is CASSPGGGQPQHF. The CDR3 nucleotides are TGTGCCAGCAGCCCGGGGGGTGGTCAGCCCCAGCATTTT.